This T cell receptor (beta chain) was found in a study of cytomegalovirus exposure and HLA in healthy donors. Healthy bone marrow donors supplied every sample. The CDR3 consists of 14 residues. Germline assignment: CDR1 MNHEY and CDR2 SMNVEV (reference sequence). V was clipped by 10 bases and J by 2 bases; unmatched bases: 10. A remark on this clone: This sample includes further DNA sequences coding for the same CDR3.

Primers for the PCR totalled 60 Vbeta and 13 Jbeta. Data came from immunoSEQ multiplex PCR; TCRdb stores just in-frame clones and leaves some out. The profile shows approximately 150,000 clones, approximately 80% of them singletons. The rearrangement links TRBV27 to TRBJ2-7; 8 bases agree with TRBD1. This sequence was found in a young man in good health and CMV-seropositive. The sample was PBMCs. The CDR3 nucleotides read TGTGCCACCAGCCCAGGACAGGGTACCTACGAGCAGTACTTC. Protein sequence: CATSPGQGTYEQYF.